A selection of T cell receptor beta chains follows, all from one sample in a study of CD8 T cells in Susac syndrome. Each CDR3 protein is one row after TCRdb ran MiXCR on the immunoSEQ multiplex PCR reads. The top ten clones hold over 0.4% of a sample with fewer than 140,000 distinct CDR3 sequences, 94% of them seen once. Input material: CD8+ T cells from PBMCs. These TCRs come from a human donor with Susac syndrome. The CDR3 runs from the conserved cysteine through the conserved F or W. Each record gives: CDR3 DNA, CDR3 protein, J gene, clone size, V gene, D gene. A D gene is named only where the DNA matches it firmly. Only some rows state a clone size, as once, few, many or a class for expanded clones.

CDR3nt: TGTGCCAGCAGCGTCCCGGACGGTGGGGGGGACACTGAAGCTTTCTTT
CDR3aa: CASSVPDGGGDTEAFF
j_gene: TRBJ1-1
abundance: -
v_gene: TRBV9
d_gene: -

CDR3nt: TGTGCCACCGACCCTAGCGGGGGAAGCACAGATACGCAGTATTTT
CDR3aa: CATDPSGGSTDTQYF
j_gene: TRBJ2-3
abundance: -
v_gene: TRBV10-3
d_gene: TRBD2

CDR3nt: TGTGCCAGTAGAGAGGACCCCTTAACCTACGAGCAGTACTTC
CDR3aa: CASREDPLTYEQYF
j_gene: TRBJ2-7
abundance: once
v_gene: TRBV19
d_gene: -

CDR3nt: TGTGCCAGCAGCACTGTAGGATACCAAGAGACCCAGTACTTC
CDR3aa: CASSTVGYQETQYF
j_gene: TRBJ2-5
abundance: -
v_gene: TRBV13
d_gene: -

CDR3nt: TGTGCCAGCTCACCCCTGGGGAATCACACCTTC
CDR3aa: CASSPLGNHTF
j_gene: TRBJ1-2
abundance: -
v_gene: TRBV18
d_gene: -

CDR3nt: TGCAGCGTTGAACCGTGGGGGGATTCCAAAAACATTCAGTACTTC
CDR3aa: CSVEPWGDSKNIQYF
j_gene: TRBJ2-4
abundance: -
v_gene: TRBV29-1
d_gene: -

CDR3nt: TGTGCCACCAGTGATTCTGCAAGGACAGGGAACACCGGGGAGCTGTTTTTT
CDR3aa: CATSDSARTGNTGELFF
j_gene: TRBJ2-2
abundance: -
v_gene: TRBV24-1
d_gene: TRBD1

CDR3nt: TGTGCCACCAGCAGAGATTCCCGGGCCGCAGATACGCAGTATTTT
CDR3aa: CATSRDSRAADTQYF
j_gene: TRBJ2-3
abundance: -
v_gene: TRBV15
d_gene: -

CDR3nt: TGCGCCAGCAGCTTCGGACTAGCGGGGGTGAGGGGGACCCAGTACTTC
CDR3aa: CASSFGLAGVRGTQYF
j_gene: TRBJ2-5
abundance: -
v_gene: TRBV5-1
d_gene: TRBD2

CDR3nt: TGTGCCAGCAGCGTAAACAAGTACGAGCAGTACTTC
CDR3aa: CASSVNKYEQYF
j_gene: TRBJ2-7
abundance: -
v_gene: TRBV7-9
d_gene: -